The 9 T cell receptor beta chains listed next were all sequenced from one sample in a study of persistence of HIV-infected CD4 T cells. Overlapping HIV-1 Gag 15-mer peptides at 0.85 to 1 ug per peptide per mL were used. Responding CD4+ T cells were sorted by upregulation of both CD40 ligand and CD69. Their cognate antigens are unknown. This was the immunoSEQ version 4 assay in survey mode. Repertoires were generated with immunoSEQ multiplex PCR, while TCRdb's copy carries only in-frame clones and drops some. Among roughly 20,000 clones listed, roughly 60% were seen once. Sequencing was performed on CD4+ T cells sorted from PBMCs after roughly 18-hour stimulation, taken from a patient who received antiretroviral therapy. The source of these receptors is an adult woman with HIV who was CMV-seropositive.

This clone was detected a few times. V usage is TRBV19 and J usage is TRBJ1-5; D not certain. The germline V gene encodes CDR1 LNHDA and CDR2 SQIVND (reference sequence). This CDR3 has 14 residues. V was clipped by 3 bases and J by 6 bases, with 12 bases between them. This chain's CDR3 is CASSIIGVGQPQHF. CDR3 DNA sequence: TGTGCCAGTAGTATTATAGGTGTCGGTCAGCCCCAGCATTTT.

The chain is built from TRBV6-5 and TRBJ1-1; no clear D. Germline loops: CDR1 MNHEY, CDR2 SVGAGI. V was pared by 7 bases and J by 7 bases, with 10 bases between. The CDR3 loop spans 11 amino acids. The CDR3 reads CASISHGEAFF. The CDR3 DNA is TGTGCCAGCATCTCACATGGTGAAGCTTTCTTT.

This clone was detected only a few times. The chain joins TRBV5-1 to TRBJ1-2; D perhaps matches TRBD1 (5 bases). Trimming took off 6 bases at V and 4 bases at J, with 16 bases between the two ends. The CDR3 extends over 14 amino acids. Germline V CDR1 and CDR2: SGHRS, YFSETQ. The CDR3 sequence is CASMNDSPGYGYTF. The CDR3 coding sequence is TGCGCCAGCATGAACGACAGCCCTGGCTATGGCTACACCTTC. The variable domain in full, completed from reference TRBV5-1 and TRBJ1-2, reads KAGVTQTPRYLIKTRGQQVTLSCSPISGHRSVSWYQQTPGQGLQFLFEYFSETQRNKGNFPGRFSGRQFSNSRSEMNVSTLELGDSALYLCASMNDSPGYGYTFGSGTRLTVV.

The gene calls are TRBV3-1 (or the pseudogene TRBV3-2) and TRBJ1-2, with no clear D. Germline V gene lookup returns CDR1 LGHDT and CDR2 YNNKEL (reference sequence). The CDR3 has 13 residues. Trimming took 0 bases from V and 4 from J, leaving 6 bases between them. The CDR3 is CASSQEGPYGYTF. The CDR3 DNA reads TGTGCCAGCAGCCAAGAGGGTCCCTATGGCTACACCTTC.

This clone was observed a few times. The rearrangement uses TRBV2 and TRBJ2-3, with 8 bases matching TRBD1. Germline V gene data show CDR1 as SNHLY and CDR2 as FYNNEI. The CDR3 is 15 residues long. V was clipped by 5 bases and J by 3 bases; unmatched bases: 7. Here the CDR3 DNA reads TGTGCCAGCAGTTCGACCGACAGGGGTACAGATACGCAGTATTTT. It is translated as CASSSTDRGTDTQYF.

The chain has TRBV2 and TRBJ2-4; D gene unclear. Germline-derived CDR1 and CDR2 are SNHLY and FYNNEI. The V end lost 3 bases, the J end lost 4 bases, and 10 bases lay between the germline ends. This CDR3 is 14 amino acids long. CDR3: CASSDSRTKNIQYF. For the CDR3, the DNA is TGTGCCAGCAGTGACTCCCGCACTAAAAACATTCAGTACTTC.

The chain combines TRBV28 with TRBJ1-2; D call uncertain. The CDR3 has 13 amino acids. Trimming took 3 bases from V and 4 from J, leaving 9 bases between them. The germline CDR1 and CDR2 sequences are MDHEN and SYDVKM. CDR3 nucleotide sequence: TGTGCCAGCAGTTTGACTACTGGCTATGGCTACACCTTC. Protein product: CASSLTTGYGYTF.

The gene calls are TRBV30 and TRBJ1-2; no reliable D call. V lost 0 bases and J 6 bases, leaving 11 bases between the germline ends. The CDR3 runs 13 residues. Germline lookup yields CDR1 GTSNPN and CDR2 SVGIG (reference sequence). The CDR3 spells CAWSVGTADGYTF. The CDR3 DNA sequence: TGTGCCTGGAGTGTGGGAACAGCAGATGGCTACACCTTC.

On this clone: Other DNA sequences in this sample translate to the same CDR3. V usage is TRBV2 and J usage is TRBJ1-1, with D tentatively TRBD1 (5 bases). Germline V lookup: CDR1 SNHLY, CDR2 FYNNEI. With 1 base removed from V and 8 bases from J, the gap between germline ends came to 11 bases. The CDR3 contains 13 residues. DNA of the CDR3: TGTGCCAGCAGTGAAGAAAGGGGACTGGAAGCTTTCTTT. Translation gives CASSEERGLEAFF.